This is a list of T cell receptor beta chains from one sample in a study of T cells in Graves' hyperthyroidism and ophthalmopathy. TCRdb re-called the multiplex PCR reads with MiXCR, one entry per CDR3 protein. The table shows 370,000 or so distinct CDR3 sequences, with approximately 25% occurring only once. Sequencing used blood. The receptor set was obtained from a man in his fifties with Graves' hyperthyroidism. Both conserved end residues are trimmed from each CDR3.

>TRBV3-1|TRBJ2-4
ASSQLSNIQY
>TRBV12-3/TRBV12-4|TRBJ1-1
ASTLLSLGGTEAF
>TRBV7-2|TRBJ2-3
ASSLDGGLYTDTQY
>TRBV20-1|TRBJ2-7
SALTSGAYEQY
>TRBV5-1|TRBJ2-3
ASSQQGDTQY
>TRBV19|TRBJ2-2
ASSIGAGNTGELF
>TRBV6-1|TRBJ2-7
ASRRGQGEQY
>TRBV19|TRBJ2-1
ASSPMTSRDDNEQF
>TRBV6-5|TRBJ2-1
ASSYSKTGLYNEQF
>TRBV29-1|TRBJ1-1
SVERRLNTEAF
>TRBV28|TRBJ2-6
ANVSGGDGANVLT
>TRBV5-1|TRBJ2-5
ASSFSHQETQY
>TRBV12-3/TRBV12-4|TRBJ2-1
ASSLGRLAGRQF
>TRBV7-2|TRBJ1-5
ASSQGQRNTPQH
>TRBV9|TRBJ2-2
ASSAPQGAGSGELF
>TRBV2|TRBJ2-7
ASRGTSGTYEQY
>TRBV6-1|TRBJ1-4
ASQVDHRGGEKLF
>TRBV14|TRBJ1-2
ASSQDDQGAGGYT
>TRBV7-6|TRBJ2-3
ASSRMDYSDTQY
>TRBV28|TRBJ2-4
ASSWGGGNIQY
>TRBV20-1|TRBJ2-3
SARGRGTDTQY
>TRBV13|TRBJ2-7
ASSLAETGRKQY
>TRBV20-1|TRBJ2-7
SVSEVYEQY
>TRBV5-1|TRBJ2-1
ASSVGTTNEQF
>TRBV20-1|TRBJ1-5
SARGQINQPQH
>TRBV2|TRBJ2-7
ASSVSGRGEQY
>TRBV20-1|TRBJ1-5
SARDPARGYQPQH
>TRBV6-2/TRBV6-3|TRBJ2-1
ASTRLAGVYNEQF
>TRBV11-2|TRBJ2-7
AGSPLSRRGTSYEQY
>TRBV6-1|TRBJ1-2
ASSETPTVPYGYT
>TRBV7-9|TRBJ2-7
ASSFSGQGKLGEQY
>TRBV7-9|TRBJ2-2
ASSSWTGHTGELF